This T cell receptor (beta chain) is drawn from a study of blood T cell repertoires in COVID-19. Study-wide background: Collection of acute and convalescent COVID-19 samples took place in the United States, Italy and Spain. PBMCs, B-cell-depleted T cells, or T cells were the source of the cDNA or gDNA that made up the material.

Germline V lookup: CDR1 SGHDT, CDR2 YYEEEE. This CDR3 contains 14 residues. With 3 bases removed from V and 2 bases from J, the gap between germline ends came to 11 bases. Original handling: Amplification with reference gene primers provided the estimates of nucleated cell counts. Produced via immunoSEQ multiplex PCR; TCRdb's table is partial and in-frame only. Clone size and V and J calls were adopted from that table, with D and trimming inferred from the DNA. Here the sample spans 220,000 or so clones, roughly 89% being singletons. The source material was peripheral blood. The gene calls are TRBV5-6 and TRBJ1-2, with D possibly matching TRBD1 (6 bases). The receptor was derived from a man aged 55 to 70 who had recovered from COVID-19. As DNA, the CDR3 is TGTGCCAGCAGCTCCGGGAGGGGGAACTATGGCTACACCTTC. Protein sequence: CASSSGRGNYGYTF.